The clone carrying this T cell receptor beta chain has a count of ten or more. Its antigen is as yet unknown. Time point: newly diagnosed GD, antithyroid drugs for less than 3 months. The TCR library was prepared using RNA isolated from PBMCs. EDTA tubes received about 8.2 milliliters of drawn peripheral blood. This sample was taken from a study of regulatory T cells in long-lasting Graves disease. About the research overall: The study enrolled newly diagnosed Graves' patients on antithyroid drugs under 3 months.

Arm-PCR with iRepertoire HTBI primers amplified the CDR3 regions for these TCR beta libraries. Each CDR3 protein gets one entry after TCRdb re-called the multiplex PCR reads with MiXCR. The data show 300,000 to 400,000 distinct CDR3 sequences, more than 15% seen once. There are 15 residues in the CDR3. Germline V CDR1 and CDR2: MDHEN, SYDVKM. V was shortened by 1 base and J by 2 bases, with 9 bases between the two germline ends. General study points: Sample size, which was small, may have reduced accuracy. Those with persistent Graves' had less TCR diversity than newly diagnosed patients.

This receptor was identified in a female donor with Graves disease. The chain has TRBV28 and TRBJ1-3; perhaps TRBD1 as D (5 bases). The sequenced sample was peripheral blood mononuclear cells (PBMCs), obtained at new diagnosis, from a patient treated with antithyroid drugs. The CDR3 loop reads CASSLSGGAGNTIYF. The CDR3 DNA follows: TGTGCCAGCAGTTTATCGGGGGGAGCTGGAAACACCATATATTTT.